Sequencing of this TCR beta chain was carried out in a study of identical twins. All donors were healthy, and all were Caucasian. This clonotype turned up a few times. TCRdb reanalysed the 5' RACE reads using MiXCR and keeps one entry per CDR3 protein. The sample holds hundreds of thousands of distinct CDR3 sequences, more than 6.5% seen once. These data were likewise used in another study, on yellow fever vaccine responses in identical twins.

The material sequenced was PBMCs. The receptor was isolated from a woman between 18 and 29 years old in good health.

The CDR3: CSVDWEGTDTQYF. CDR3 bases: TGCAGCGTTGATTGGGAGGGCACAGATACGCAGTATTTT. The chain recombines TRBV29-1 with TRBJ2-3, with D possibly matching TRBD2 (6 bases). V gave up 3 bases and J gave up 1 base, with 8 bases separating them. Germline values: CDR1 SQVTM, CDR2 ANQGSEA. There are 13 residues in the CDR3.